This passage covers 4 T cell receptor beta chains from one sample sequenced in a study of response to subunit inactivated influenza vaccine. TCRdb used MiXCR to reprocess the RT-PCR reads, holding one entry per CDR3 protein. The table records about 190,000 distinct CDR3 sequences, roughly 14% of them present only once. Source: CD8+ T cells sorted from PBMCs, taken 4 to 6 days after vaccination. The receptors were gathered from a man aged 50-59 years who received an inactivated influenza vaccine.

This clonotype was detected many times. The V call is TRBV5-5, the J call TRBJ2-1, with D possibly TRBD1 on 5 matching bases. The CDR3 has 16 amino acids. CDR1 and CDR2 (germline): SGHKS, YYEKEE (reference sequence). The germline V and J ends were trimmed by 4 bases and 5 bases, with 19 bases remaining between them. CDR3 bases: TGTGCCAGCAGCGGGGCCCTTTCGGCGGCCGACAATGAGCAGTTCTTC. Translating it yields CASSGALSAADNEQFF.

The chain employs TRBV11-2 and TRBJ2-2, with 9 bases identical to TRBD1. The CDR3 extends over 16 amino acids. Trimming at V came to 3 bases and at J to 4 bases, leaving 6 bases not matched to a gene. Germline V gene sequence: CDR1 SGHAT, CDR2 FQNNGV. The CDR3, as DNA: TGTGCCAGCAGCTTCTTGACAGGGGGAGGCACCGGGGAGCTGTTTTTT. It yields the protein CASSFLTGGGTGELFF.

In its sample, this clonotype was seen many times. V and J are TRBV20-1 and TRBJ2-2; D gene unclear. V lost 0 bases and J 4 bases, leaving 6 bases between the germline ends. CDR1 and CDR2 from the germline V gene are DFQATT and SNEGSKA (reference sequence). The CDR3 loop spans 13 amino acids. The CDR3 is CSARDVRTGELFF. The CDR3 DNA follows: TGCAGTGCTAGAGACGTCCGCACCGGGGAGCTGTTTTTT.

This clonotype occurred many times. CDR3 nucleotides: TGTGCCAGCAGCGTCGGGACCCATCAGCCCCAGCATTTT. Translating gives CASSVGTHQPQHF. V gene TRBV9 combines with J gene TRBJ1-5; D perhaps matches TRBD1 (5 bases). Germline CDR1 SGDLS, CDR2 YYNGEE. This CDR3 comprises 13 residues. Trimming took 2 bases from V and 5 from J, leaving 8 bases between them.